One and the same sample provided the 15 T cell receptor beta chains below, sequenced in a study of T cell repertoires in cytomegalovirus infection. In TCRdb, the reads were re-called with MiXCR into one record per CDR3 protein. The sample has about 740,000 distinct CDR3 sequences, 35% seen once. The sample was PBMCs. The receptor source for this set is a human donor in good health (CMV status not recorded). Some clones in this sample may be carry-over from other donors' samples.

This chain uses TRBV5-1 with TRBJ2-7; D is perhaps TRBD1 (6 bases). CDR1 SGHRS and CDR2 YFSETQ come from the germline V gene. The CDR3 covers 14 residues. Trimming pared 4 bases from V and 6 bases from J, leaving 17 bases between. CDR3 region: CASSPLGRQAEQYF. CDR3 bases: TGCGCCAGCAGCCCGCTGGGGAGACAGGCCGAGCAGTACTTC.

Remarks on this clonotype: The junction shows a germline mismatch at one end, possibly a read error. The rearrangement uses TRBV6-1 and TRBJ1-6; 9 nucleotides match TRBD1. CDR1 and CDR2 (germline): MNHNS, SASEGT. The CDR3 contains 15 residues. The CDR3 reads CDSSRGQGGSSPLHF. The CDR3 DNA follows: TGTGACAGCAGTCGGGGACAGGGCGGTAGTTCACCCCTCCACTTT.

The chain combines TRBV23-1 with TRBJ2-7, with TRBD1 matching over 10 bases. TRBV23-1 is treated as an ORF (open reading frame) with a function not yet certain. The CDR3 loop spans 16 amino acids. V dropped 2 bases and J dropped 5; count of bases not matched to a gene: 9. CDR3 nucleotides: TGCGCCAGCAGTCAACCCTCGACAGGGGGCGGCGACGAGCAGTACTTC. It is translated as CASSQPSTGGGDEQYF.

This clonotype came up a few times. The junction does not match germline at one end; this may be a read error. V usage is TRBV20-1 and J usage is TRBJ2-1; D is ambiguous. The germline gives CDR1 DFQATT, CDR2 SNEGSKA (reference sequence). The CDR3 is made up of 17 amino acids. This CDR3 is CSASGGGRRPLYIEQFF. CDR3 sequence (DNA): TGCAGTGCTAGTGGCGGCGGTCGGCGGCCTCTATACATTGAGCAGTTCTTC.

In this sample, this clonotype turned up a few times. The chain combines TRBV28 with TRBJ1-4; no definite D call. V dropped 6 bases and J dropped 1 base, with 9 bases sitting between them. Germline V gene sequence: CDR1 MDHEN, CDR2 SYDVKM. This CDR3 spans 14 amino acids. CDR3 region: CASRPDGTNEKLFF. DNA for the CDR3: TGTGCCAGCAGACCAGACGGAACTAATGAAAAACTGTTTTTT. Filled out from reference TRBV28 and TRBJ1-4, the complete variable domain reads DVKVTQSSRYLVKRTGEKVFLECVQDMDHENMFWYRQDPGLGLRLIYFSYDVKMKEKGDIPEGYSVSREKKERFSLILESASTNQTSMYLCASRPDGTNEKLFFGSGTQLSVL.

The CDR3 loop reads CASSQVGTGRLSYEQYF. CDR3 nucleotide sequence: TGTGCCAGCAGCCAAGTAGGGACAGGGCGCCTCTCCTACGAGCAGTACTTC. V is TRBV14 and J is TRBJ2-7; 9 nucleotides line up with TRBD1. Germline lookup yields CDR1 SGHDN and CDR2 FVKESK. The CDR3 length is 17 residues. V dropped 1 base and J dropped 0; count of bases not matched to a gene: 7.

This clonotype has more than one count but fewer than ten. The chain combines TRBV6-2 or TRBV6-3 with TRBJ1-1; D unclear. Germline V gene sequence: CDR1 MNHEY, CDR2 SVGEGT. V was shortened by 4 bases and J by 5 bases, with 14 bases between the two germline ends. CDR3 length equals 14 residues. The CDR3 DNA is TGTGCCAGCAGTTTCTGGGAGGGAGGGACTGAAGCTTTCTTT. Residues: CASSFWEGGTEAFF.

In the case of this clonotype: This may come from a read error, since a much larger clone is one base off. V gene TRBV7-6 combines with J gene TRBJ2-7; 10 bases agree with TRBD2. Germline V gene lookup returns CDR1 SGHVS and CDR2 FNYEAQ. V was clipped by 8 bases and J by 0 bases; unmatched bases: 7. The CDR3 covers 15 residues. The CDR3 region is CASCLTSGDSYEQYF. The CDR3 DNA sequence: TGTGCCAGCTGCCTAACTAGCGGGGACTCCTACGAGCAGTACTTC.

This clonotype was seen many times. The chain is built from TRBV5-5 and TRBJ1-4; D gene uncertain. This CDR3 has 15 amino acids. The V gene's germline CDR1 is SGHKS and CDR2 YYEKEE (reference sequence). V lost 0 bases and J lost 4, with 10 bases in between. The CDR3 here is CASSLAVSHNEKLFF. The CDR3 nucleotides read TGTGCCAGCAGCTTGGCAGTCTCCCATAATGAAAAACTGTTTTTT.

Only a few counts were recorded for this clonotype. The rearrangement links TRBV7-2 to TRBJ2-7; D is possibly TRBD1 or TRBD2 (5 bases each). The CDR3 extends over 15 amino acids. Trimming stripped 5 bases from V and 4 bases from J, with 18 bases between. CDR1 SGHTA and CDR2 FQGNSA come from the germline V gene. The CDR3 DNA sequence: TGTGCCAGCAGCCCCGGGGCCATGGGCCCTTACGAGCAGTACTTC. This gives the protein CASSPGAMGPYEQYF.

This clonotype was detected a few times. The rearrangement links TRBV27 to TRBJ2-3; D is unclear. CDR1 is MNHEY, CDR2 SMNVEV, per germline (reference sequence). Trimming took off 4 bases at V and 2 bases at J, with 10 bases between the two ends. This CDR3 has 14 residues. The CDR3 loop is CASSSPSYTDTQYF. Here the CDR3 DNA reads TGTGCCAGCAGTTCCCCATCCTACACAGATACGCAGTATTTT.

Comment on this clonotype: One base away lies a much larger clone, so this may be a sequencing read error. Lacking the conserved final phenylalanine or tryptophan, this CDR3 likely reflects a read error. The rearrangement joins TRBV11-2 to TRBJ2-1, with D unclear. This CDR3 spans 16 amino acids. The germline V and J ends were trimmed by 4 bases and 5 bases, with 18 bases remaining between them. Germline V CDR1 and CDR2: SGHAT, FQNNGV. As DNA, the CDR3 is TGTGCCAGCAGCTCACAGACCGGACCCCAAAACAATGAGCAGTTCTTG. It yields the protein CASSSQTGPQNNEQFL.

V gene TRBV5-6 combines with J gene TRBJ2-6; D gene ambiguous. CDR3 length: 16 amino acids. Per germline, CDR1 SGHDT and CDR2 YYEEEE. V lost 0 bases to trimming and J lost 0 bases, with 7 bases between them. The CDR3 nucleotides are TGTGCCAGCAGCTTGGGGCTCGTCTCTGGGGCCAACGTCCTGACTTTC. Amino acid sequence: CASSLGLVSGANVLTF.

This clonotype was detected a few times. The CDR3 loop is CASSFGLSYGYTF. The DNA for the CDR3 is TGTGCCAGCAGTTTCGGACTATCCTATGGCTACACCTTC. The chain is built from TRBV28 and TRBJ1-2; no clear D. V dropped 3 bases and J dropped 4 bases, with 9 bases sitting between them. The length of the CDR3 is 13 residues. Looked up from germline, CDR1 is MDHEN and CDR2 is SYDVKM.

As DNA, the CDR3 is TGTGCCAGCAGCTTACGCGGGGGGGGCGATGAGCAGTTCTTC. The encoded protein is CASSLRGGGDEQFF. This chain links TRBV5-5 with TRBJ2-1, with 9 bases fitting TRBD2. V gave up 2 bases and J gave up 8 bases; unmatched junction bases: 5. The CDR3 contains 14 residues. Germline CDR1 reads SGHKS; CDR2 reads YYEKEE (reference sequence).